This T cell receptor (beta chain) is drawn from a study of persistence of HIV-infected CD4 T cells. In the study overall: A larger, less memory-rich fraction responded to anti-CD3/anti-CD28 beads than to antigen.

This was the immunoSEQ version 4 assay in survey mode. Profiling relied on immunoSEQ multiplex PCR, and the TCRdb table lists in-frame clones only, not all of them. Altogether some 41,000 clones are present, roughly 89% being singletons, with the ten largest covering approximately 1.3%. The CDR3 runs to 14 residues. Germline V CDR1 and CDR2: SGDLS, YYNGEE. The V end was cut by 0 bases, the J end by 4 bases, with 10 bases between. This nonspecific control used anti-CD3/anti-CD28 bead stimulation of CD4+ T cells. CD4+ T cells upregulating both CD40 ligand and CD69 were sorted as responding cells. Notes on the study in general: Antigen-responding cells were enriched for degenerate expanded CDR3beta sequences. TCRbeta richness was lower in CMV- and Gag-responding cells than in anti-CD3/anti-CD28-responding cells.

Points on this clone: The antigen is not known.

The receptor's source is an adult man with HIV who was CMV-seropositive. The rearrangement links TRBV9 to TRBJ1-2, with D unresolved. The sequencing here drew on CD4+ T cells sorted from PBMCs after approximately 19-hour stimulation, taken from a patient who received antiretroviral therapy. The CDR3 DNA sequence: TGTGCCAGCAGCGTAGAGGCAGGCCGCTATGGCTACACCTTC. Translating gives CASSVEAGRYGYTF.